These 8 T cell receptor beta chains were all obtained from the same sample, sequenced in a study of blood T cell repertoires in COVID-19 (dated by TCRdb to the early 2020s). Library generation was performed with the immunoSEQ multiplex PCR assay. TCRdb mirrors the immuneACCESS table, restricted to in-frame sequences. Some clones are absent from its copies; in checked studies, under half trace to an unresolved V gene, and the reason for the others is unknown. The sample table shows some 320,000 clones, and approximately 91% are seen once. Of the sample, 5.2% is held by the ten largest clones. Specimen: PBMCs or T cells enriched from blood (not recorded which). These receptor sequences come from a man aged 55 to 70 who had recovered from COVID-19.

This rearrangement joins TRBV5-1 to TRBJ1-4; D gene ambiguous. V lost 5 bases, J lost 8 bases, and 7 bases lay in between. This CDR3 region has 11 residues. Germline CDR1 is SGHRS and CDR2 is YFSETQ. The CDR3 is CASREGEKLFF. As DNA, the CDR3 is TGCGCCAGCAGGGAGGGAGAAAAACTGTTTTTT.

Only one count was recorded for this clone. The chain combines TRBV3-1 (or the pseudogene TRBV3-2) with TRBJ1-5, with TRBD1 as a possible D gene (6 bases). Germline CDR1 reads LGHDT; CDR2 reads YNNKEL (reference sequence). The CDR3 is made up of 17 amino acids. Trimming pared 0 bases from V and 0 bases from J, leaving 12 bases between. DNA of the CDR3: TGTGCCAGCAGCCAAGATGGTCGGGGGGCTAGCAATCAGCCCCAGCATTTT. Encoded protein: CASSQDGRGASNQPQHF.

The gene calls are TRBV28 and TRBJ1-4; 7 bases map to TRBD1. Trimming took 1 base from V and 1 from J; bases not matched to a gene: 6. The CDR3 has 17 amino acids. Germline assignment: CDR1 MDHEN and CDR2 SYDVKM. The CDR3 nucleotides read TGTGCCAGCAGTTTATTAGGAGGGGGCAGAACTAATGAAAAACTGTTTTTT. Amino acid sequence: CASSLLGGGRTNEKLFF.

This clone was detected only once. The chain uses TRBV4-1 and TRBJ1-5; possibly TRBD1 for D (5 bases). Between the trimmed V and J ends, which lost 0 bases and 1 base, there was a span of 7 bases. The CDR3 contains 15 residues. Germline CDR1 MGHRA, CDR2 YSYEKL. The CDR3 bases are TGCGCCAGCAGCCAAGAGCCAGGGAGCAATCAGCCCCAGCATTTT. Its protein product is CASSQEPGSNQPQHF.

The chain joins TRBV5-4 to TRBJ2-1, with TRBD2 matching 8 bases. The V gene end was trimmed by 1 base and the J gene end by 6 bases; junction bases not matched to a gene: 6. The CDR3 spans 15 residues. Germline-derived CDR1 and CDR2 are SGHNT and YYREEE (reference sequence). The DNA for the CDR3 is TGTGCCAGCAGCTTGACGGCGGGAGGCCTCAATGAGCAGTTCTTC. Residues: CASSLTAGGLNEQFF.

J is TRBJ2-1 and V is TRBV5-6; D perhaps matches TRBD1 (6 bases). Germline V gene lookup returns CDR1 SGHDT and CDR2 YYEEEE. The CDR3 covers 16 residues. Trimming shortened V by 3 bases and J by 2 bases, and 15 bases separated the two germline ends. CDR3: CASSSTFRGPYNEQFF. CDR3 DNA: TGTGCCAGCAGCTCGACTTTCAGGGGACCCTACAATGAGCAGTTCTTC.

The CDR3 DNA reads TGTGCCAGCAGCCGCGAGTCAGATACGCAGTATTTT. This encodes CASSRESDTQYF. The rearrangement links TRBV11-2 to TRBJ2-3; no clear D gene. Per the germline V gene, CDR1 is SGHAT and CDR2 is FQNNGV. The CDR3 length is 12 residues. Trimming cost V 5 bases and J 4 bases, with 7 bases left between them.

The chain couples TRBV20-1 to TRBJ1-5, with no clear D. Germline values: CDR1 DFQATT, CDR2 SNEGSKA (reference sequence). The CDR3 consists of 15 residues. The V gene lost 3 bases and the J gene lost 2 bases, with 14 bases spanning the gap. The CDR3 loop is CSASIRGIGNQPQHF. Here the CDR3 DNA reads TGCAGTGCTAGTATACGGGGAATCGGCAATCAGCCCCAGCATTTT.